This TCR beta chain emerged from a study of blood T cell repertoires in COVID-19. Worth noting for this clone: One end of the junction varies from germline; a read error may be responsible.

CDR3 length equals 15 residues. Germline CDR1 reads SSHAT; CDR2 reads FNYEAQ (reference sequence). TCRdb's table, derived via immunoSEQ multiplex PCR, lists solely in-frame clones and lacks some. The table lists 100,000 or so clones, roughly 78% of them singletons. This receptor was obtained from a woman aged 80 or over with acute or convalescent COVID-19. The gene calls are TRBV7-7 and TRBJ2-1, with D possibly TRBD1 on 6 matching bases. Sequenced sample: peripheral blood. In DNA, the CDR3 is TGTGCTAGCAGCTTAGGTCAGGGGTTGGGCAATGAGCAGTTCTTC. Translated, it gives CASSLGQGLGNEQFF.